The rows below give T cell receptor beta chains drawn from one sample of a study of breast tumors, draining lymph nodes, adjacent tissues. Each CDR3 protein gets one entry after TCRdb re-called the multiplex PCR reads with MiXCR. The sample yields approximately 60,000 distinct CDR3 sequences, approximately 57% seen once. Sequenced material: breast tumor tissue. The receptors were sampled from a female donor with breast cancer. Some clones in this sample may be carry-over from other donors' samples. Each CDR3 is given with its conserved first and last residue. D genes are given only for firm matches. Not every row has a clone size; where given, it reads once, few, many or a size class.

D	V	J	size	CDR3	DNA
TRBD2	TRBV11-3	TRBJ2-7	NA	CASSLGGTSGSYEQYF	TGTGCCAGCAGCTTAGGGGGGACTAGCGGGAGTTACGAGCAGTACTTC
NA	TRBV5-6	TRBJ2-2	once	CASSLDGGANTGELFF	TGTGCCAGCAGCTTGGACGGAGGGGCGAACACCGGGGAGCTGTTTTTT
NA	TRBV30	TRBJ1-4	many	CAWTSGGTLRTKLFF	TGTGCCTGGACCAGCGGGGGGACTCTACGCACAAAACTGTTTTTT
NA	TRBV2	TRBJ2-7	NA	CASMAGPAGAYEQYF	TGTGCCAGCATGGCTGGGCCAGCCGGGGCCTACGAGCAGTACTTC
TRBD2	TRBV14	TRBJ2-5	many	CASSPSGSRGTQSF	TGTGCCAGCAGTCCTAGCGGGTCAAGGGGGACCCAGTCCTTC
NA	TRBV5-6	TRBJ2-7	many	CASSLIGDEQYF	TGTGCCAGCAGCTTGATTGGGGACGAGCAGTACTTC
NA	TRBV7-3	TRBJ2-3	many	CASSLNTASTDTQYF	TGTGCCAGCAGCTTAAACACAGCCAGCACAGATACGCAGTATTTT
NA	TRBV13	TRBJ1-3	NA	CASSLSGNTIYF	TGTGCCAGCAGCCTTTCTGGAAACACCATATATTTT
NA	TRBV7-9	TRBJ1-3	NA	CASSPRQRWEWGTIYF	TGTGCCAGCAGCCCCCGTCAAAGGTGGGAGTGGGGCACCATATATTTT
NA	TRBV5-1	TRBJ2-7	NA	CASSPGTGSVHEQYF	TGCGCCAGCAGCCCCGGGACGGGATCGGTCCACGAGCAGTACTTC
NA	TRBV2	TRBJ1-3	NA	CASREPRGGEAGGNTIYF	TGTGCCAGCAGAGAGCCCCGAGGGGGGGAGGCGGGTGGAAACACCATATATTTT
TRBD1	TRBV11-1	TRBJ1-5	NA	CASSWGQTQHF	TGTGCCAGCAGCTGGGGACAGACCCAGCATTTT
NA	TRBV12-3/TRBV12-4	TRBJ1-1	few	CASSLGHSSGAFF	TGTGCCAGCAGTTTAGGTCATTCGAGCGGGGCTTTCTTT
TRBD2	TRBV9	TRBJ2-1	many	CASSQAGARYYNEQFF	TGTGCCAGCAGCCAAGCGGGAGCCCGTTACTACAATGAGCAGTTCTTC
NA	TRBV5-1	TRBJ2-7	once	CASSHTASYEQYF	TGCGCCAGCAGCCACACAGCCTCCTACGAGCAGTACTTC
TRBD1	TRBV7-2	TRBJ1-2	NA	CASSGTGGLYGYTF	TGTGCCAGCAGTGGGACAGGGGGCCTCTATGGCTACACCTTC
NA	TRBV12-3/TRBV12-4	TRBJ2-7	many	CASSFRGGRAGYEQYF	TGTGCCAGCAGTTTCCGGGGAGGCAGGGCGGGGTACGAGCAGTACTTC
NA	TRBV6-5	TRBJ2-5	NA	CASRPDRRGLQETQYF	TGTGCCAGCAGACCCGACAGGAGAGGGCTCCAAGAGACCCAGTACTTC
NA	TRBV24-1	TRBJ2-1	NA	CATSDPGFCMISGDEQFF	TGTGCCACCAGTGATCCGGGTTTTTGTATGATCTCGGGGGATGAGCAGTTCTTC
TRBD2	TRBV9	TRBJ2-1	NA	CASSVADGRLAGGGYNEQFF	TGTGCCAGCAGCGTAGCCGACGGCCGGCTAGCGGGGGGGGGTTACAATGAGCAGTTCTTC
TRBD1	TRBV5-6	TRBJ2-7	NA	CASSVAAGGQGLDEQYF	TGTGCCAGCAGCGTAGCCGCCGGGGGACAGGGGCTCGACGAGCAGTACTTC
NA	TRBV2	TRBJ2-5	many	CAGLGGRDQETQYF	TGTGCGGGGCTCGGGGGCCGTGACCAAGAGACCCAGTACTTC
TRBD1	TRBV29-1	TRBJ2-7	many	CSVAGTGYEQYF	TGCAGCGTTGCAGGGACAGGCTACGAGCAGTACTTC
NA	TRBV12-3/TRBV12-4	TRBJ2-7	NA	CAIDRGQGSDEQYF	TGTGCCATCGATCGTGGCCAGGGCTCAGACGAGCAGTACTTC
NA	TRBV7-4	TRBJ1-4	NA	CASSTTGNNEKLFF	TGTGCCAGCAGCACAACAGGGAATAATGAAAAACTGTTTTTT
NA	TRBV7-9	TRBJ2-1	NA	CASSLIPNEQFF	TGTGCCAGCAGCTTGATTCCCAATGAGCAGTTCTTC
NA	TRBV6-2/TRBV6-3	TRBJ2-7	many	CASSPRQSNYEQYF	TGTGCCAGCAGTCCCCGACAGAGTAACTACGAGCAGTACTTC
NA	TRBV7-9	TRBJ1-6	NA	CASSLGAQFNSPLHF	TGTGCCAGCAGCTTAGGAGCGCAGTTCAATTCACCCCTCCACTTT
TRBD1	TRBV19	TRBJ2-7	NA	CASSYGQGSYEQYF	TGTGCCAGTAGTTATGGACAGGGCTCCTACGAGCAGTACTTC
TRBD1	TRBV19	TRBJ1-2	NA	CASSPPGTGDGRTYGSTF	TGTGCCAGTAGTCCCCCAGGGACAGGCGATGGGCGGACCTATGGCTCCACCTTC
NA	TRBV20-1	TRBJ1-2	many	CSAEGGTEGYGYTF	TGCAGTGCGGAAGGGGGGACGGAGGGCTATGGCTACACCTTC
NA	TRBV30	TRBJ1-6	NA	CAWRQGSYNSPLHF	TGTGCCTGGAGACAGGGCTCCTATAATTCACCCCTCCACTTT
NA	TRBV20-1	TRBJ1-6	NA	CSAREQPYNSPLHF	TGCAGTGCTAGAGAGCAGCCTTATAATTCACCCCTCCACTTT
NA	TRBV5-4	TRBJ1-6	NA	CASSIGVDPGAPLHF	TGTGCCAGCAGCATTGGGGTGGACCCAGGAGCACCCCTCCACTTT
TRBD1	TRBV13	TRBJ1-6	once	CASSQDRGSYNSPLHF	TGTGCCAGCAGCCAGGACAGGGGCTCCTATAATTCACCCCTCCACTTT
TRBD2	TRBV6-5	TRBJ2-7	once	CASSYDPGGNEQYF	TGTGCCAGCAGTTACGATCCGGGGGGAAACGAGCAGTACTTC
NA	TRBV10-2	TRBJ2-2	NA	CASSVGSGLVAGELFF	TGCGCCAGCAGTGTTGGATCGGGTTTGGTCGCCGGGGAGCTGTTTTTT
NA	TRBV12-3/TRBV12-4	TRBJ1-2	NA	CASGANYGYTF	TGTGCCAGCGGAGCCAACTATGGCTACACCTTC
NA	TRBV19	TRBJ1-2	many	CASSLSKAVSEFNYGYTF	TGTGCCAGTAGCCTTAGTAAGGCCGTCTCTGAATTTAACTATGGCTACACCTTC
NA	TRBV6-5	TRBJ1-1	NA	CASSYEGAAETFF	TGTGCCAGCAGTTACGAGGGTGCGGCTGAAACTTTCTTT
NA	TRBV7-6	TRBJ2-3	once	CAGSPALGTQYF	TGTGCCGGCAGCCCGGCCTTGGGTACGCAGTATTTT